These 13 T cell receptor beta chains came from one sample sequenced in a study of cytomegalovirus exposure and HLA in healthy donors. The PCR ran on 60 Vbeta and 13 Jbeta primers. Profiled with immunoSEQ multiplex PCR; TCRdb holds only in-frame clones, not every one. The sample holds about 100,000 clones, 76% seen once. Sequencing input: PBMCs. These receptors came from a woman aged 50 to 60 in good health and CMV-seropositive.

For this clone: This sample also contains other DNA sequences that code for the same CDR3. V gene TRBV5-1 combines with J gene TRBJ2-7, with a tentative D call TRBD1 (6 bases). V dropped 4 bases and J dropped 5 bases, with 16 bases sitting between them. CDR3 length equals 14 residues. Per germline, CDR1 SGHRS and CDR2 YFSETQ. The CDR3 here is CASSPGQGAHEQYF. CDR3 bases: TGCGCCAGCAGCCCGGGACAAGGAGCGCACGAGCAGTACTTC. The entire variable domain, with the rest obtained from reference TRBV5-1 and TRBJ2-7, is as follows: KAGVTQTPRYLIKTRGQQVTLSCSPISGHRSVSWYQQTPGQGLQFLFEYFSETQRNKGNFPGRFSGRQFSNSRSEMNVSTLELGDSALYLCASSPGQGAHEQYFGPGTRLTVT.

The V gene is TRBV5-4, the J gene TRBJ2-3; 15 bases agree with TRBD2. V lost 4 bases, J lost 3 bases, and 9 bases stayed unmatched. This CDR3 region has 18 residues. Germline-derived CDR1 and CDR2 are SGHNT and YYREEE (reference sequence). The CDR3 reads CASSTGLAGGPSTDTQYF. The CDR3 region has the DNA TGTGCCAGCAGCACTGGACTAGCGGGAGGGCCGAGTACAGATACGCAGTATTTT. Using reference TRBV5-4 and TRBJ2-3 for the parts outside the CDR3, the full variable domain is ETGVTQSPTHLIKTRGQQVTLRCSSQSGHNTVSWYQQALGQGPQFIFQYYREEENGRGNFPPRFSGLQFPNYSSELNVNALELDDSALYLCASSTGLAGGPSTDTQYFGPGTRLTVL.

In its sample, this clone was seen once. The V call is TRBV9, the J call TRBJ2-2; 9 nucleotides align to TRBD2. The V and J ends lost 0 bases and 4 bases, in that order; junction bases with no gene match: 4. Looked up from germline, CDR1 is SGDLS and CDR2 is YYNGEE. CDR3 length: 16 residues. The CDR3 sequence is CASSVASRGGTGELFF. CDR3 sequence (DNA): TGTGCCAGCAGCGTAGCGTCGCGGGGGGGCACCGGGGAGCTGTTTTTT.

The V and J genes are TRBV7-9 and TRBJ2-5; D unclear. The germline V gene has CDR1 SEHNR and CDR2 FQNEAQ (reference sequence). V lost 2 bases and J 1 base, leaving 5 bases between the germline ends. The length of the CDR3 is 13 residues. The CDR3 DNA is TGTGCCAGCAGCTTATTTAGCCAAGAGACCCAGTACTTC. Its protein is CASSLFSQETQYF.

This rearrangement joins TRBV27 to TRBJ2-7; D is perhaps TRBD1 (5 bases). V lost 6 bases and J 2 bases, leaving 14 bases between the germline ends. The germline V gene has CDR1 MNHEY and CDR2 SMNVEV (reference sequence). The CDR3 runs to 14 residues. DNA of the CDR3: TGTGCCAGCAGCCAGGCAGGGAACCCCTACGAGCAGTACTTC. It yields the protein CASSQAGNPYEQYF.

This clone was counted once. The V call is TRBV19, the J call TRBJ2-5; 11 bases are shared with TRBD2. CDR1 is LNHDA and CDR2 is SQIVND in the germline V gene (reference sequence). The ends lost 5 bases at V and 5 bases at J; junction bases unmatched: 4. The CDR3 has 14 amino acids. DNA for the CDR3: TGTGCCAGTAGTCTTCTAGCGGGAGGTGAGACCCAGTACTTC. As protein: CASSLLAGGETQYF.

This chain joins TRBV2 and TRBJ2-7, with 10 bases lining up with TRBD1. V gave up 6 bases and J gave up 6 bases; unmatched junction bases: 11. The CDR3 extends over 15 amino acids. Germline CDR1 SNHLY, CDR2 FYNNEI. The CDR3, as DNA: TGTGCCAGCAGGACCCGGACAGGGGGAAGTGGCGAGCAGTACTTC. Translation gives CASRTRTGGSGEQYF.

The CDR3 region is CASGHLNTEAFF. The CDR3 nucleotides are TGTGCCAGCGGACACCTGAACACTGAAGCTTTCTTT. The V gene is TRBV10-3, the J gene TRBJ1-1; perhaps TRBD1 as D (5 bases). Germline V gene lookup returns CDR1 ENHRY and CDR2 SYGVKD. V was trimmed by 10 bases and J by 0 bases, leaving 9 bases between them. The CDR3 has 12 residues.

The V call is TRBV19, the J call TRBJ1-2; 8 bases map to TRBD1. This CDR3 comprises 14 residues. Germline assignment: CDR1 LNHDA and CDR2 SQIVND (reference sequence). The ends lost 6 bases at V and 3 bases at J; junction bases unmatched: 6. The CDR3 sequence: CASSPDRGDYGYTF. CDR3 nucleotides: TGTGCCAGTAGCCCTGACAGGGGTGACTATGGCTACACCTTC. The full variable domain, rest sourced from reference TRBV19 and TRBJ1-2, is DGGITQSPKYLFRKEGQNVTLSCEQNLNHDAMYWYRQDPGQGLRLIYYSQIVNDFQKGDIAEGYSVSREKKESFPLTVTSAQKNPTAFYLCASSPDRGDYGYTFGSGTRLTVV.

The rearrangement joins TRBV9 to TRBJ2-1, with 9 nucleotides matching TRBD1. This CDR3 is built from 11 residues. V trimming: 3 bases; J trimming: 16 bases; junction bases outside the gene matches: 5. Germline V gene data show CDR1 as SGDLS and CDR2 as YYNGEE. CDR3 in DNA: TGTGCCAGCAGCGCCCGGGACAGGGTTTTCTTC. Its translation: CASSARDRVFF.

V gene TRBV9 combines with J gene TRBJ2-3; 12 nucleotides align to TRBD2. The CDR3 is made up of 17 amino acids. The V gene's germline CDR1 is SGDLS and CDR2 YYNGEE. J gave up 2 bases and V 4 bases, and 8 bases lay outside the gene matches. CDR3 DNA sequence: TGTGCCAGCAGCCCCCGACTAGCGGGAGACCTCACAGATACGCAGTATTTT. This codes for CASSPRLAGDLTDTQYF. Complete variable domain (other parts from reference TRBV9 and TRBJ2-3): DSGVTQTPKHLITATGQRVTLRCSPRSGDLSVYWYQQSLDQGLQFLIQYYNGEERAKGNILERFSAQQFPDLHSELNLSSLELGDSALYFCASSPRLAGDLTDTQYFGPGTRLTVL.

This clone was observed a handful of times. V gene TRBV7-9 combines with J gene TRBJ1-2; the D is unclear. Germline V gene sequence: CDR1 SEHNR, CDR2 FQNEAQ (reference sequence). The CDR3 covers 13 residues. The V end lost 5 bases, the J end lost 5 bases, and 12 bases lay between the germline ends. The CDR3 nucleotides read TGTGCCAGCAGCCCTGGACTGGAATATGGCTACACCTTC. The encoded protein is CASSPGLEYGYTF.

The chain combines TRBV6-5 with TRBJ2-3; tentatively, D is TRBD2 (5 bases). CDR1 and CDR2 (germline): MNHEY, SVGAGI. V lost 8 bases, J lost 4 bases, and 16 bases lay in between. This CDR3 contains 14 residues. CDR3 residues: CASLTGWFSDTQYF. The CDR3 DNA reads TGTGCCAGCTTAACGGGATGGTTCTCAGATACGCAGTATTTT.